These 21 T cell receptor beta chains came from one sample sequenced in a study of breast tumors, draining lymph nodes, adjacent tissues. TCRdb ran MiXCR on the multiplex PCR reads and lists one entry per CDR3 protein. The data hold about 200,000 distinct CDR3 sequences, with approximately 30% observed a single time. Breast cancer patients provided tissue from their axillary draining lymph nodes. Sequencing used axillary lymph node tissue. The receptors derive from a female donor with breast cancer. Some clones in this sample may be carry-over from other donors' samples.

This clonotype was observed a handful of times. The chain joins TRBV6-2 or TRBV6-3 to TRBJ1-2; D is perhaps TRBD1 (6 bases). V was cut by 5 bases and J by 5 bases, with 15 bases left in between. Germline V gives CDR1 MNHEY, CDR2 SVGEGT. CDR3 size: 14 residues. CDR3 amino acids: CASSHFDRRYGYTF. The CDR3 nucleotides read TGTGCCAGCAGTCACTTCGACAGGAGGTATGGCTACACCTTC.

The chain combines TRBV7-9 with TRBJ2-1, with TRBD2 as a possible D gene (6 bases). Trimming cost V 1 base and J 2 bases, with 21 bases left between them. The CDR3 is 19 amino acids. Germline CDR1 SEHNR, CDR2 FQNEAQ (reference sequence). The CDR3 nucleotides are TGTGCCAGCAGCTTAGAGTATGGGATTAGCGGTCAACCCTACAATGAGCAGTTCTTC. Protein sequence: CASSLEYGISGQPYNEQFF. Full variable domain (outside the CDR3, taken from reference TRBV7-9 and TRBJ2-1): DTGVSQNPRHKITKRGQNVTFRCDPISEHNRLYWYRQTLGQGPEFLTYFQNEAQLEKSRLLSDRFSAERPKGSFSTLEIQRTEQGDSAMYLCASSLEYGISGQPYNEQFFGPGTRLTVL.

Details on this clonotype: A much larger clone is a single base away; this may be a read error. Because it lacks the conserved phenylalanine or tryptophan at the end, this CDR3 is likely a read error. This chain connects TRBV6-6 to TRBJ2-7, with 7 bases fitting TRBD1. Germline V gene sequence: CDR1 MNHNY, CDR2 SVGAGI (reference sequence). This CDR3 comprises 13 residues. Trimming at V came to 9 bases and at J to 2 bases, leaving 7 bases not matched to a gene. CDR3 nucleotides: TGTGCCAGTTCCCGCGACAGGGCCTACGAGCAGTACCTC. It encodes CASSRDRAYEQYL.

This clonotype has a handful of counts. This chain links TRBV4-2 with TRBJ2-4, with unresolved D. This CDR3 spans 13 amino acids. V was pared by 0 bases and J by 7 bases, with 7 bases between. From germline, CDR1 is LGHNA and CDR2 YNFKEQ. The CDR3 loop reads CASSQEPLNIQYF. The DNA for the CDR3 is TGTGCCAGCAGCCAAGAACCACTTAACATTCAGTACTTC.

This clonotype was found many times. The chain is built from TRBV20-1 and TRBJ2-3; D remains ambiguous. Germline lookup yields CDR1 DFQATT and CDR2 SNEGSKA (reference sequence). The CDR3 has 16 amino acids. Trimming shortened V by 5 bases and J by 6 bases, and 24 bases separated the two germline ends. CDR3 sequence (DNA): TGCAGTGCTGGCCCTCGCGGTTCCGTCCTTCAGGATACGCAGTATTTT. This codes for CSAGPRGSVLQDTQYF.

The gene calls are TRBV7-2 and TRBJ1-4; perhaps TRBD1 as D (6 bases). Germline lookup yields CDR1 SGHTA and CDR2 FQGNSA. V was shortened by 6 bases and J by 8 bases, with 16 bases between the two germline ends. CDR3 length: 14 residues. The CDR3 is CASSEIEGVEKLFF. CDR3 sequence (DNA): TGTGCCAGCAGTGAAATTGAGGGGGTGGAAAAACTGTTTTTT.

This clonotype came up a few times. A read error may be the cause here, since a much bigger clone is one base away. The chain is built from TRBV6-5 and TRBJ1-5; D gene uncertain. V shed 5 bases and J shed 0 bases, with 11 bases lying between them. The CDR3 spans 15 residues. The germline V gene has CDR1 MNHEY and CDR2 SVGAGI. CDR3 amino acids: CASSHGQFSNQPQHF. The CDR3 DNA follows: TGTGCCAGCAGTCACGGGCAGTTTAGCAATCAGCCCCAGCATTTT.

At least ten counts were recorded for this clonotype. V gene TRBV6-2 or TRBV6-3 combines with J gene TRBJ2-1, with TRBD2 identical over 13 bases. The CDR3 length is 15 residues. Looked up from germline, CDR1 is MNHEY and CDR2 is SVGEGT. V shed 6 bases and J 8 bases; nucleotides not matched to a gene: 7. This CDR3 is CASSLLAGGRDEQFF. The CDR3 DNA reads as TGTGCCAGCAGCCTACTAGCGGGGGGGCGGGATGAGCAGTTCTTC.

This sequence joins TRBV7-7 and TRBJ2-1; the match to TRBD2 covers 9 bases. Germline CDR1 is SSHAT and CDR2 is FNYEAQ (reference sequence). The CDR3 has 14 residues. This chain's CDR3 is CASSPSGTSYEQFF. Written as DNA, the CDR3 is TGTGCTAGTTCCCCCTCCGGGACTAGCTATGAGCAGTTCTTC. The variable domain in full, completed from reference TRBV7-7 and TRBJ2-1, reads GAGVSQSPRYKVTKRGQDVTLRCDPISSHATLYWYQQALGQGPEFLTYFNYEAQPDKSGLPSDRFSAERPEGSISTLTIQRTEQRDSAMYRCASSPSGTSYEQFFGPGTRLTVL.

As for this clonotype: This may stem from a read error, because a much larger clone lies one nucleotide away. The rearrangement links TRBV6-2 or TRBV6-3 to TRBJ2-7, with D unclear. The germline V gene has CDR1 MNHEY and CDR2 SVGEGT. V was cut by 8 bases and J by 3 bases, with 11 bases left in between. The CDR3 spans 12 residues. Written as DNA, the CDR3 is TGTGCCAGCGGGCAACCATTCTACGAGCAGTACTTC. This codes for CASGQPFYEQYF.

This clonotype was seen many times. The chain links TRBV2 to TRBJ2-5; D possibly corresponds to TRBD1 (6 bases). Trimming stripped 5 bases from V and 4 bases from J, with 17 bases between. Germline V gives CDR1 SNHLY, CDR2 FYNNEI. This CDR3 has 15 amino acids. The CDR3 spells CASSLPGQIGETQYF. DNA for the CDR3: TGTGCCAGCAGTTTACCGGGACAAATTGGAGAGACCCAGTACTTC.

On this clonotype itself: A read error may be the cause here, since a much bigger clone is one base away. The chain is built from TRBV20-1 and TRBJ2-7; D call uncertain. V was cut by 3 bases and J by 6 bases, with 18 bases left in between. From germline, CDR1 is DFQATT and CDR2 SNEGSKA (reference sequence). This CDR3 is built from 14 residues. Here the CDR3 DNA reads TGCAGTGCTAGCCGGGCTTCACCTACCTCCGAGCAGTACTTC. It yields the protein CSASRASPTSEQYF.

A note on this clonotype: One end of the junction is discordant with germline, which a read error may explain. The chain recombines TRBV11-2 with TRBJ2-1, with 10 nucleotides matching TRBD2. The CDR3 is 14 amino acids. The germline V gene has CDR1 SGHAT and CDR2 FQNNGV. The CDR3 DNA follows: TGCGCCAGCAGCCGGCTAGCGGGGGTTAATGAGCAGTTCTTC. Translated: CASSRLAGVNEQFF.

The genes are TRBV2 and TRBJ2-7; D is tentatively TRBD1 or TRBD2 (6 bases each). Germline values: CDR1 SNHLY, CDR2 FYNNEI. Deletions cut 2 bases from V and 2 bases from J, with 13 bases between. The CDR3 has 15 amino acids. CDR3 bases: TGTGCCAGCAGTGAAAGAGGGGGGCCTACCTACGAGCAGTACTTC. It is translated as CASSERGGPTYEQYF.

The chain is built from TRBV2 and TRBJ2-3; TRBD1 is a possible D gene (6 bases). The V gene lost 4 bases and the J gene lost 1 base, with 12 bases spanning the gap. This CDR3 spans 15 amino acids. Per germline, CDR1 SNHLY and CDR2 FYNNEI. DNA for the CDR3: TGTGCCAGCAGTGTTCAGAAGGGGGGCACAGATACGCAGTATTTT. It encodes CASSVQKGGTDTQYF.

The rearrangement links TRBV10-3 to TRBJ2-1, with 14 bases fitting TRBD2. The V segment lost 8 bases and the J segment 7 bases; nucleotides outside the gene matches: 4. The length of the CDR3 is 14 residues. Germline assignment: CDR1 ENHRY and CDR2 SYGVKD. The CDR3 bases are TGTGCCATCGGGACTAGCGGGAGTGGTAATGAGCAGTTCTTC. Protein product: CAIGTSGSGNEQFF.

The rearrangement joins TRBV6-1 to TRBJ2-1; 7 bases agree with TRBD2. Germline lookup yields CDR1 MNHNS and CDR2 SASEGT. The CDR3 runs to 15 residues. V dropped 5 bases and J dropped 1; count of bases not matched to a gene: 5. The chain's CDR3 is CASSLARESYNEQFF. The CDR3 coding sequence is TGTGCCAGCAGTCTGGCGCGGGAGTCCTACAATGAGCAGTTCTTC.

This clonotype was counted at least ten times. The J gene is TRBJ1-4, the V gene TRBV6-5, with TRBD1 matching 9 bases. The CDR3 contains 14 residues. Germline V gene data show CDR1 as MNHEY and CDR2 as SVGAGI. The J segment lost 6 bases and the V segment lost 6 bases, leaving 5 bases of the junction unmatched. CDR3 loop: CASSRDRGYEKLFF. As DNA, the CDR3 is TGTGCCAGCAGCCGCGACAGGGGGTATGAAAAACTGTTTTTT.

This clonotype was seen ten or more times. The V gene is TRBV6-5, the J gene TRBJ1-5; the D is unclear. The CDR3 spans 13 residues. Germline CDR1 is MNHEY and CDR2 is SVGAGI. V was pared by 0 bases and J by 6 bases, with 6 bases between. The CDR3 sequence: CASSYSNFQPQHF. CDR3 DNA: TGTGCCAGCAGTTACTCGAATTTTCAGCCCCAGCATTTT.

The chain carries TRBV2 and TRBJ1-6; D unclear. V lost 3 bases, J lost 6 bases, and 15 bases lay in between. Germline V gene lookup returns CDR1 SNHLY and CDR2 FYNNEI. The CDR3 runs 16 residues. The CDR3 DNA follows: TGTGCCAGCAGTGAGGTAGCGGGAGGTCGTAATTCACCCCTCCACTTT. Translating gives CASSEVAGGRNSPLHF.

This clonotype came up many times. V is TRBV7-2 and J is TRBJ2-2; 16 bases match TRBD2. The ends lost 5 bases at V and 3 bases at J; junction bases unmatched: 9. Germline V gene lookup returns CDR1 SGHTA and CDR2 FQGNSA. This CDR3 spans 19 amino acids. The CDR3 protein is CASSQYGGLAGGDTGELFF. CDR3 sequence (DNA): TGTGCCAGCAGCCAGTATGGGGGACTAGCGGGAGGGGACACCGGGGAGCTGTTTTTT.